This record concerns one T cell receptor (beta chain) sequence. Time point denoted: pre-treatment baseline. Samples come from before therapy and from week 3 after the first blockade cycle. Prior systemic cancer therapy, immunosuppressant use and other active malignancies excluded patients. This sample is part of a study of blood T cell dynamics during melanoma immunotherapy. Study background: Standard first-line treatment here was pembrolizumab or nivolumab plus ipilimumab in metastatic melanoma.

Clones were read by immunoSEQ multiplex PCR, and TCRdb kept only the in-frame ones, dropping some. Of over 10,000 clones listed, roughly 83% were seen once; the top ten hold roughly 9%. Germline assignment: CDR1 SGHNT and CDR2 YYREEE (reference sequence). V lost 4 bases, J lost 4 bases, and 7 bases stayed unmatched. The CDR3 contains 15 residues. Material: blood, obtained from a patient treated with checkpoint blockade. This clonotype was sampled from a human donor with melanoma. This chain uses TRBV5-4 with TRBJ1-1; TRBD1 matches at 10 bases. CDR3 bases: TGTGCCAGCAGCCCCGGACAGGGGGACGTCACTGAAGCTTTCTTT. The encoded protein is CASSPGQGDVTEAFF.